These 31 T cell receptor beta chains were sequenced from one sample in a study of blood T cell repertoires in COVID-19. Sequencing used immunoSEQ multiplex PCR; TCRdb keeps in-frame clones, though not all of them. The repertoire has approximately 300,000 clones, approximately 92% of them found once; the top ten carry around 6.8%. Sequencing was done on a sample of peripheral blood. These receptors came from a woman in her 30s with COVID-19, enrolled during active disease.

DNA of the CDR3: TGCGCCAGCAGTGACAGTATTTTCTCTGAAGCTTTCTTT. Translation gives CASSDSIFSEAFF. The chain employs TRBV10-1 and TRBJ1-1; D not resolved. Germline CDR1 reads WNHNN; CDR2 reads SYGVQD (reference sequence). CDR3 length equals 13 residues. Trimming removed 3 bases at V and 6 bases at J, with 11 bases between.

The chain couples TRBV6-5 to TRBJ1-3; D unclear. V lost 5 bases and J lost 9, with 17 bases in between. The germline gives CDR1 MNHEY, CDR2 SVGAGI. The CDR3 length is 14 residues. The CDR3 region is CASSPNSGRGTIYF. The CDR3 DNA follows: TGTGCCAGCAGTCCTAACTCCGGACGGGGCACCATATATTTT.

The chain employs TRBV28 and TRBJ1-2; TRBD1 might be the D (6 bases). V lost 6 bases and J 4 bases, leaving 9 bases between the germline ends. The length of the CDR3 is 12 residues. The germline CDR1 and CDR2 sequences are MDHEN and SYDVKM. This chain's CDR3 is CASRQDSYGYTF. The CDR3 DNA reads TGTGCCAGCAGGCAGGACAGCTATGGCTACACCTTC.

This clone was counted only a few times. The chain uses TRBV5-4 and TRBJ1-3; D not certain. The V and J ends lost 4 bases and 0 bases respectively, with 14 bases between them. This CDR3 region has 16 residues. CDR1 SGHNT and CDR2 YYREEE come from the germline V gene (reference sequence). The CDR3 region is CASSPREFDSGNTIYF. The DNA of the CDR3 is TGTGCCAGCAGCCCCCGAGAGTTCGACTCTGGAAACACCATATATTTT.

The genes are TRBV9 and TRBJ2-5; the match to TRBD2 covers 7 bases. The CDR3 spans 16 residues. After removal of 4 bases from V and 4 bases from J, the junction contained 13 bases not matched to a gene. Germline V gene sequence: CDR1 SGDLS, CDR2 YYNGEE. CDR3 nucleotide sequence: TGTGCCAGCAGCCTCCCAGCGGGGACGCCTGGAGAGACCCAGTACTTC. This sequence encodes CASSLPAGTPGETQYF.

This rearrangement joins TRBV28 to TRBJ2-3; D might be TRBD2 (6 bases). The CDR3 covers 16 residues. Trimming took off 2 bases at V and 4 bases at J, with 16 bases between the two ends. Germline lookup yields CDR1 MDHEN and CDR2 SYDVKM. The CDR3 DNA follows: TGTGCCAGCAGTTTACTAGCGTTGGGAGGCGCAGATACGCAGTATTTT. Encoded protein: CASSLLALGGADTQYF.

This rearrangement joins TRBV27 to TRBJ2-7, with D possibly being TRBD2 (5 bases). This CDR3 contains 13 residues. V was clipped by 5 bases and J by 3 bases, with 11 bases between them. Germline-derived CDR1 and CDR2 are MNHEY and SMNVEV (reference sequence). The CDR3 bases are TGTGCCAGCAGTATCTTCGCGGGCTACGAGCAGTACTTC. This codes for CASSIFAGYEQYF.

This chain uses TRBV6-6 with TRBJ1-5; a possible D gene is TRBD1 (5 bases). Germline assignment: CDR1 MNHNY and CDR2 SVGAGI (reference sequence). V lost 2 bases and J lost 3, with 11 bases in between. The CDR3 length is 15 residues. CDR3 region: CASSYGRDLNQPQHF. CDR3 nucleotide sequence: TGTGCCAGCAGTTACGGGCGGGACCTCAATCAGCCCCAGCATTTT.

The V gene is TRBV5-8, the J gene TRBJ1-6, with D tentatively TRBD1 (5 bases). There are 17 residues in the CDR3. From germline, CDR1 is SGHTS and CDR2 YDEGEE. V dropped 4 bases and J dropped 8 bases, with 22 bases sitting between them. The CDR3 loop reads CASSIEVVGDWHSPLHF. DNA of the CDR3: TGTGCCAGCAGCATTGAGGTGGTAGGGGATTGGCATTCACCCCTCCACTTT.

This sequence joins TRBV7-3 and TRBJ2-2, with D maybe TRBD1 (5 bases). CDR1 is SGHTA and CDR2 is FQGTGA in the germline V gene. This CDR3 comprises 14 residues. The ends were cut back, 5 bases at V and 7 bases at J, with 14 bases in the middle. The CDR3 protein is CASSLRGNSGELFF. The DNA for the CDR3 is TGTGCCAGCAGCCTTAGGGGAAATAGCGGGGAGCTGTTTTTT.

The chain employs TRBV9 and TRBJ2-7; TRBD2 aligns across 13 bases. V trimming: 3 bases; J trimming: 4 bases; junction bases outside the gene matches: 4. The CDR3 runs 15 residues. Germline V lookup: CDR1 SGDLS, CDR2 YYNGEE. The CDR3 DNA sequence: TGTGCCAGCAGCGGATCGGGACTAGCGGGGTACGAGCAGTACTTC. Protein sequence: CASSGSGLAGYEQYF. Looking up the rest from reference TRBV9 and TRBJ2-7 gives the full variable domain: DSGVTQTPKHLITATGQRVTLRCSPRSGDLSVYWYQQSLDQGLQFLIQYYNGEERAKGNILERFSAQQFPDLHSELNLSSLELGDSALYFCASSGSGLAGYEQYFGPGTRLTVT.

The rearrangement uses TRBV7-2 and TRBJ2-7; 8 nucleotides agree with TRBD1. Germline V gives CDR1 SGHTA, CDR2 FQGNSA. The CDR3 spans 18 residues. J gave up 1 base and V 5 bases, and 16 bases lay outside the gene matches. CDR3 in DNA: TGTGCCAGCAGCACTCGCGCCCAGGGACAGGCCAGTTCCTACGAGCAGTACTTC. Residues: CASSTRAQGQASSYEQYF.

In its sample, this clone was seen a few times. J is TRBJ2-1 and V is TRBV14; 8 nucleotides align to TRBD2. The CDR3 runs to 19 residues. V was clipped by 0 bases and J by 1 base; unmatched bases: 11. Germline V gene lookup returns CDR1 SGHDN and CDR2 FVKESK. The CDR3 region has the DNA TGTGCCAGCAGCCAAGATCGACCAAGCGGGAGTGTATCCTACAATGAGCAGTTCTTC. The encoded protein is CASSQDRPSGSVSYNEQFF.

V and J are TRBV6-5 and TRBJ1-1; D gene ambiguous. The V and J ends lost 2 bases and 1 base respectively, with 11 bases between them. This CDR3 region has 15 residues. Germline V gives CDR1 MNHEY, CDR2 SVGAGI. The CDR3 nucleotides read TGTGCCAGCAGTTACCGGGGTCAACCGAACACTGAAGCTTTCTTT. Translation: CASSYRGQPNTEAFF.

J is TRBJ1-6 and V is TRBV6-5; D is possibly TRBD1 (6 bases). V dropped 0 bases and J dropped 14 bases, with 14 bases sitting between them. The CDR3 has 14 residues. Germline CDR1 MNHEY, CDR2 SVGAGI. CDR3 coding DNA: TGTGCCAGCAGTTACTCACAGGGTACGGGCGCCCTCCACTTT. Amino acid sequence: CASSYSQGTGALHF.

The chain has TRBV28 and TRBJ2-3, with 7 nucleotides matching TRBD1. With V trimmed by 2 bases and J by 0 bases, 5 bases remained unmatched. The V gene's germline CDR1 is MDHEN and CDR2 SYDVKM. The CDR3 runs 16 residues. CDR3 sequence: CASSLRDRYSTDTQYF. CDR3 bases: TGTGCCAGCAGTTTACGGGACAGATATAGCACAGATACGCAGTATTTT.

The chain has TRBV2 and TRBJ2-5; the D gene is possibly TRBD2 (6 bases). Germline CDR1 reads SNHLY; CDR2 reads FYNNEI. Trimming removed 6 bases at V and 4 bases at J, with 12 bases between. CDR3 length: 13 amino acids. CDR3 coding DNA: TGTGCCAGCAGAAAGGAGGGAGTAGAGACCCAGTACTTC. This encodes CASRKEGVETQYF. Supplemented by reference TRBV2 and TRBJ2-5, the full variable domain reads EPEVTQTPSHQVTQMGQEVILRCVPISNHLYFYWYRQILGQKVEFLVSFYNNEISEKSEIFDDQFSVERPDGSNFTLKIRSTKLEDSAMYFCASRKEGVETQYFGPGTRLLVL.

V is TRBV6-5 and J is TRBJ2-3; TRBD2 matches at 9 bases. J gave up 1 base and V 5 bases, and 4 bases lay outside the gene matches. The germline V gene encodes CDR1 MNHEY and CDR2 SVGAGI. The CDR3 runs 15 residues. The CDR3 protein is CASSPSSGGTDTQYF. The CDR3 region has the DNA TGTGCCAGCAGTCCTTCTAGCGGGGGCACAGATACGCAGTATTTT.

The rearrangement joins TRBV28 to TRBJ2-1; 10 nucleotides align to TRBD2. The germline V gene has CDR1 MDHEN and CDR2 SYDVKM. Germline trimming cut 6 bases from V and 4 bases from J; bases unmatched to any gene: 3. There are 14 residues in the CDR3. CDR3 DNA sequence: TGTGCCAGCAGGGGGACTAGCGTATACAATGAGCAGTTCTTC. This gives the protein CASRGTSVYNEQFF.

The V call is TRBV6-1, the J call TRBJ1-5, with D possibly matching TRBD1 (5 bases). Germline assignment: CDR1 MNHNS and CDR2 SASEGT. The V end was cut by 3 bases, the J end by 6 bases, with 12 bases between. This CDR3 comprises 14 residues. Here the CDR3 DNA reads TGTGCCAGCAGTGATGTGGGGGGAGGTCAGCCCCAGCATTTT. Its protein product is CASSDVGGGQPQHF.

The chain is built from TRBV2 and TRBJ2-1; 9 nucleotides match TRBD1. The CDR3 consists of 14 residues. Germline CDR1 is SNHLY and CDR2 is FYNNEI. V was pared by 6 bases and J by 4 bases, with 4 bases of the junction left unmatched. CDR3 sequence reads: CASRDRGGYNEQFF. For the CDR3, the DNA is TGTGCCAGCAGAGACAGGGGGGGATACAATGAGCAGTTCTTC.

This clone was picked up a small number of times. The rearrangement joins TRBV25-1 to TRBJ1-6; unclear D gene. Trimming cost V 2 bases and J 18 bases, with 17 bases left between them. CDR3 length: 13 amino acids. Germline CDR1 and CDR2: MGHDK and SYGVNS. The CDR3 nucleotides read TGTGCCAGCAGTGAAAGCGGGAACAACGGGCGCCACTTT. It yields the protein CASSESGNNGRHF.

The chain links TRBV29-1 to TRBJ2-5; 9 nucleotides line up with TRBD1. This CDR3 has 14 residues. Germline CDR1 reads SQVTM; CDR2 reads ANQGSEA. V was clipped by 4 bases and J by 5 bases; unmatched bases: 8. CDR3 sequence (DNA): TGCAGCGTTGGAACGCGGACAGGGGTCGAGACCCAGTACTTC. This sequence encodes CSVGTRTGVETQYF.

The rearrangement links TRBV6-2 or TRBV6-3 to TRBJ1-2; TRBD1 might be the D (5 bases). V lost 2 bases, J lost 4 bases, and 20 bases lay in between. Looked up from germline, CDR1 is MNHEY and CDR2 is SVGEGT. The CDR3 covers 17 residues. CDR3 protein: CASSYVRPGGEVYGYTF. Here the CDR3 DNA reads TGTGCCAGCAGTTACGTCCGACCTGGGGGGGAAGTCTATGGCTACACCTTC.

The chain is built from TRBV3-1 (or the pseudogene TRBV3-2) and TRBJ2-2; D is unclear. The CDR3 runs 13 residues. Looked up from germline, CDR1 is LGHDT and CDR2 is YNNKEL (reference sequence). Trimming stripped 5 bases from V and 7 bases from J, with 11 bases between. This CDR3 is CASSGGAYGELFF. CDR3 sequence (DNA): TGTGCCAGCAGCGGTGGAGCCTACGGGGAGCTGTTTTTT.

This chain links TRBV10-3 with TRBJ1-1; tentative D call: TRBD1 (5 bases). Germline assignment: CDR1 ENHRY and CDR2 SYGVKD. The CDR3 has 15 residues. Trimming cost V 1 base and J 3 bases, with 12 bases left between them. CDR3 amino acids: CAISEWAGRDTEAFF. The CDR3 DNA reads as TGTGCCATCAGTGAGTGGGCAGGGAGGGACACTGAAGCTTTCTTT.

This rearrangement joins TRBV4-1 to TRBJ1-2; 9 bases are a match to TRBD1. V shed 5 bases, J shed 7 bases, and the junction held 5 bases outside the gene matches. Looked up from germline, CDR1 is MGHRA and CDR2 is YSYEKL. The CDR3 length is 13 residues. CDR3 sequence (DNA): TGCGCCAGCAGCTCACAGGGGGCACCTGGCTACACCTTC. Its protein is CASSSQGAPGYTF.

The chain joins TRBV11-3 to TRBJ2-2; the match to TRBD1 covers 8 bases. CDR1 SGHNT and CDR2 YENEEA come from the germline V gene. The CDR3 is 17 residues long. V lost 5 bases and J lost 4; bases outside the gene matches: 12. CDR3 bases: TGTGCCAGCAGCCGACTCGGACAGGGATCGGGCACCGGGGAGCTGTTTTTT. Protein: CASSRLGQGSGTGELFF.

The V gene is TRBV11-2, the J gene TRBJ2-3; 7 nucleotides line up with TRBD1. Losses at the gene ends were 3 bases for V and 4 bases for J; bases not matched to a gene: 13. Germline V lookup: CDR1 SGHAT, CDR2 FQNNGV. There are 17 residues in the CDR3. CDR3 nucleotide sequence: TGTGCCAGCAGCTTCTTTAGGGGGCGCGGAGGTCCAGATACGCAGTATTTT. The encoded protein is CASSFFRGRGGPDTQYF.

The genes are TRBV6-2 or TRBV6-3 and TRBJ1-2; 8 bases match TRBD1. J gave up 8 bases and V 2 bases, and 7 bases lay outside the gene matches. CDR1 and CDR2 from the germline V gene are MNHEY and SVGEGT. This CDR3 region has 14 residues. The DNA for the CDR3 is TGTGCCAGCAGTTACCCAACAGGGGGGAGAGGCTACACCTTC. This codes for CASSYPTGGRGYTF.

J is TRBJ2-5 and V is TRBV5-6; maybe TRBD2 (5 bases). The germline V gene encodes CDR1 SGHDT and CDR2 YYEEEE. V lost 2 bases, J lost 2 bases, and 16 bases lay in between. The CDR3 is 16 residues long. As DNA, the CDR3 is TGTGCCAGCAGCTTAGGTGCGGGTAGCGTGCAAGAGACCCAGTACTTC. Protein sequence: CASSLGAGSVQETQYF.